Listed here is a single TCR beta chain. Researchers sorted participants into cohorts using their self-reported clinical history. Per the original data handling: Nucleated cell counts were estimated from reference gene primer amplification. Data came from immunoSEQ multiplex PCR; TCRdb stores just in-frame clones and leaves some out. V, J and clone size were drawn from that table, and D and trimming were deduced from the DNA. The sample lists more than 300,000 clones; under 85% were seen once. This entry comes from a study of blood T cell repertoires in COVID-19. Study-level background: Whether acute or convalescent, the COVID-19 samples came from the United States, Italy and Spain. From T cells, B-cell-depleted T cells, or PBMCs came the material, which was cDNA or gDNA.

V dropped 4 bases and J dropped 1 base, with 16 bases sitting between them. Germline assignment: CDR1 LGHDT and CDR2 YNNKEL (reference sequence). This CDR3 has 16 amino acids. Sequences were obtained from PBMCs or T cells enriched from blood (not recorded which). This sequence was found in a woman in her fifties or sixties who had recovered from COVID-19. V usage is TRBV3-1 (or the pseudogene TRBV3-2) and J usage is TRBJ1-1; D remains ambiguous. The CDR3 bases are TGTGCCAGCAGCCCCCGGACCCGCGGGGAGAACACTGAAGCTTTCTTT. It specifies CASSPRTRGENTEAFF.